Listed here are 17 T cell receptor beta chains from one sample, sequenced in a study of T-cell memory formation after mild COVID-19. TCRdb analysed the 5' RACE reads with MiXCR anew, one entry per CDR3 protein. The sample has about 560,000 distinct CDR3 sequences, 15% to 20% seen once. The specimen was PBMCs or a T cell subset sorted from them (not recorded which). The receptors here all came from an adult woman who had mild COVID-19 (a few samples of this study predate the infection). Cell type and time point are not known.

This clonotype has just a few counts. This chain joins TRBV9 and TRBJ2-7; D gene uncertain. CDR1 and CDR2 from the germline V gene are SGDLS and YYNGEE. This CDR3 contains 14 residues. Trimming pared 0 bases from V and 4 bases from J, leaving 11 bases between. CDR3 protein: CASSVGTVRYEQYF. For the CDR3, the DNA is TGTGCCAGCAGCGTAGGGACGGTGAGGTACGAGCAGTACTTC. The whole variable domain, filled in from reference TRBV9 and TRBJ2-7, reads DSGVTQTPKHLITATGQRVTLRCSPRSGDLSVYWYQQSLDQGLQFLIQYYNGEERAKGNILERFSAQQFPDLHSELNLSSLELGDSALYFCASSVGTVRYEQYFGPGTRLTVT.

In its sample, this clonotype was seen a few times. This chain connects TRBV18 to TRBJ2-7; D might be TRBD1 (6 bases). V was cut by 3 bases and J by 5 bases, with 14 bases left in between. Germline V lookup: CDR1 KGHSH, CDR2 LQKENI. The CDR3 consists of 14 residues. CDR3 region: CASSPLQGGHEQYF. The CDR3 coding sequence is TGTGCCAGCTCACCTTTACAGGGTGGCCACGAGCAGTACTTC.

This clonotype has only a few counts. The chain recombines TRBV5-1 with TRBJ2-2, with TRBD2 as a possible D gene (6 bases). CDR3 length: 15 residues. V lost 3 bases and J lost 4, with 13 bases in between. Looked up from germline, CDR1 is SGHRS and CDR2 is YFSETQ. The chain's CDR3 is CASSSPEGSTGELFF. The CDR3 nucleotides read TGCGCCAGCAGCTCCCCGGAGGGGAGCACCGGGGAGCTGTTTTTT.

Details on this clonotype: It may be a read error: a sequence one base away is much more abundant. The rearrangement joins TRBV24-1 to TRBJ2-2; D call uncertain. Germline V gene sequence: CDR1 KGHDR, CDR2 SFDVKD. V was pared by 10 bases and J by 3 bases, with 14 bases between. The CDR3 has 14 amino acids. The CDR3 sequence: CATRGDEDTGELFF. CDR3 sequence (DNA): TGTGCCACAAGAGGCGATGAGGACACCGGGGAGCTGTTTTTT.

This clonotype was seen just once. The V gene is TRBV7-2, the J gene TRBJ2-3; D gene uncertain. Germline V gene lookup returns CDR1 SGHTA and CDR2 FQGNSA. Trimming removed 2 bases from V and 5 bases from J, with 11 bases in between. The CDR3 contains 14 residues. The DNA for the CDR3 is TGTGCCAGCAGCTTATTAGGGCCCGGAGATACGCAGTATTTT. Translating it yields CASSLLGPGDTQYF. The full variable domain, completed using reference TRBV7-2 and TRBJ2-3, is GAGVSQSPSNKVTEKGKDVELRCDPISGHTALYWYRQSLGQGLEFLIYFQGNSAPDKSGLPSDRFSAERTGGSVSTLTIQRTQQEDSAVYLCASSLLGPGDTQYFGPGTRLTVL.

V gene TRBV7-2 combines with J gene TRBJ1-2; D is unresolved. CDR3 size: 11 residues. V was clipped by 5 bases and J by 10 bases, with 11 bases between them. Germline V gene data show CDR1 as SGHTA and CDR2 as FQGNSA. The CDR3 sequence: CASSDSSIYTF. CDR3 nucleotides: TGTGCCAGCAGCGACTCAAGTATCTACACCTTC.

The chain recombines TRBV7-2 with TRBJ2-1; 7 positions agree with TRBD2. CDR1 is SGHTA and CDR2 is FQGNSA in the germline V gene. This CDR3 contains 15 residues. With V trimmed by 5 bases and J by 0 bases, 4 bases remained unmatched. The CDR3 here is CASSVLAHSYNEQFF. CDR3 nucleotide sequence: TGTGCCAGCAGCGTACTAGCGCACTCCTACAATGAGCAGTTCTTC.

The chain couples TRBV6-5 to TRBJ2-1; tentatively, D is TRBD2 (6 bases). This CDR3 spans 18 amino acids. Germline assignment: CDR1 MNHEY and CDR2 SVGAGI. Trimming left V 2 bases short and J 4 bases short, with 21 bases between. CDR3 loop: CASSYGRIEVLPYNEQFF. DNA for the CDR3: TGTGCCAGCAGTTACGGGAGGATCGAAGTACTCCCATACAATGAGCAGTTCTTC.

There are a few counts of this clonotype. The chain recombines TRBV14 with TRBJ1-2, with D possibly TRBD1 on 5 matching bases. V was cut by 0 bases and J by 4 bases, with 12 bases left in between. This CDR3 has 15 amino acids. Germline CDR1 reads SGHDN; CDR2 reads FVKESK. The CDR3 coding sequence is TGTGCCAGCAGCCAAGACGGGAGGGGATCCTATGGCTACACCTTC. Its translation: CASSQDGRGSYGYTF.

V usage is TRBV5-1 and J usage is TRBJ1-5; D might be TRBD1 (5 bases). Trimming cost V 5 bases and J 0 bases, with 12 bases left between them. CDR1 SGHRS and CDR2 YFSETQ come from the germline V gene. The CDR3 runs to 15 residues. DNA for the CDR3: TGCGCCAGCAGACAGGACTTTTATAGCAATCAGCCCCAGCATTTT. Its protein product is CASRQDFYSNQPQHF.

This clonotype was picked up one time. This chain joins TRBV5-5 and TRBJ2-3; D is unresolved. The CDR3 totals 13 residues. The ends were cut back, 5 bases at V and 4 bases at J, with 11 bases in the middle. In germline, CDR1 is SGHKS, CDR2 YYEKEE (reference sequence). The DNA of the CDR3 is TGTGCCAGCAGTCCGAGGTTACCAGATACGCAGTATTTT. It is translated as CASSPRLPDTQYF.

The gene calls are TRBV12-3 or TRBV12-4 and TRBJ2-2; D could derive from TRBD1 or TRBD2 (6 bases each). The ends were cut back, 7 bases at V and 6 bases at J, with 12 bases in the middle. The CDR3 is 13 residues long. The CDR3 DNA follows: TGTGCCAGCAAGGGGGAGGTTGCCGGGGAGCTGTTTTTT. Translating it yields CASKGEVAGELFF.

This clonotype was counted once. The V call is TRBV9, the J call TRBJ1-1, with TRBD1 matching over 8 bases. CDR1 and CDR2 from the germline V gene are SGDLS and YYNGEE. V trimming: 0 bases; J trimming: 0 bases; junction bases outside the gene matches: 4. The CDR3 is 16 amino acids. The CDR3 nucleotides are TGTGCCAGCAGCGTAGGACAGGGGCTCATGAACACTGAAGCTTTCTTT. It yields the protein CASSVGQGLMNTEAFF.

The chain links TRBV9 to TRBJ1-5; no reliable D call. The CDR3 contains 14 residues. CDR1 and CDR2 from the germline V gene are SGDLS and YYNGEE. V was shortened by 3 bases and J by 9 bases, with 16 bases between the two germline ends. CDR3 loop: CASSGEALGPPQHF. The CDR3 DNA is TGTGCCAGCAGCGGGGAAGCTCTCGGACCGCCCCAGCATTTT.

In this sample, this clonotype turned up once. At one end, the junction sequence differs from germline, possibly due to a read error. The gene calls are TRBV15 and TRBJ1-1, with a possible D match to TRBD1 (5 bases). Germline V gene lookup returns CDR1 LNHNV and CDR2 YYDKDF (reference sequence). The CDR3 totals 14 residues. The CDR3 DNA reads TGTGCCACCCATCGGAGGGGACTGGGCACTGAATCTTTCTTT. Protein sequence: CATHRRGLGTESFF.

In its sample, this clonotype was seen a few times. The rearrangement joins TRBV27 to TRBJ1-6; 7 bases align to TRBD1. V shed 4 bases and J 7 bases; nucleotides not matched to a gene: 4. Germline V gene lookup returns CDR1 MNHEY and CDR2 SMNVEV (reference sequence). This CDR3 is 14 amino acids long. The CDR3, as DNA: TGTGCCAGCAGTTCGGGACAGAAAAATTCACCCCTCCACTTT. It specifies CASSSGQKNSPLHF.

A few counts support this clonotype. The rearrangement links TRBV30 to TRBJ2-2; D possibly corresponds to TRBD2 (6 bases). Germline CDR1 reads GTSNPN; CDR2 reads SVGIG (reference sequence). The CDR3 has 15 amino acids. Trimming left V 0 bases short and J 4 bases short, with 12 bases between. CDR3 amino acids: CAWSVSSVGTGELFF. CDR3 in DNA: TGTGCCTGGAGTGTTTCTAGCGTCGGCACCGGGGAGCTGTTTTTT.